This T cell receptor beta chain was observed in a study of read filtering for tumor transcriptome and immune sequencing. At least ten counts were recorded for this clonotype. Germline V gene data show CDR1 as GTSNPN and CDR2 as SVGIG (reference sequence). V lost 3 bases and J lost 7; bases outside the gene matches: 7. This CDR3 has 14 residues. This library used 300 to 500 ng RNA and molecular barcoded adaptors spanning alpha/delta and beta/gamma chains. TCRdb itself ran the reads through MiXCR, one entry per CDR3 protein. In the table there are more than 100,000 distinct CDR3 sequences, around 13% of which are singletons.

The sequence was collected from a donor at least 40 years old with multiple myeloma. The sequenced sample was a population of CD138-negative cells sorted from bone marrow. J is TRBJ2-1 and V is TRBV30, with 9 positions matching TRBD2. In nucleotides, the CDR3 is TGTGCCTGGAGCCAGGGACTAGCCGGGAATGAGCAGTTCTTC. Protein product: CAWSQGLAGNEQFF.